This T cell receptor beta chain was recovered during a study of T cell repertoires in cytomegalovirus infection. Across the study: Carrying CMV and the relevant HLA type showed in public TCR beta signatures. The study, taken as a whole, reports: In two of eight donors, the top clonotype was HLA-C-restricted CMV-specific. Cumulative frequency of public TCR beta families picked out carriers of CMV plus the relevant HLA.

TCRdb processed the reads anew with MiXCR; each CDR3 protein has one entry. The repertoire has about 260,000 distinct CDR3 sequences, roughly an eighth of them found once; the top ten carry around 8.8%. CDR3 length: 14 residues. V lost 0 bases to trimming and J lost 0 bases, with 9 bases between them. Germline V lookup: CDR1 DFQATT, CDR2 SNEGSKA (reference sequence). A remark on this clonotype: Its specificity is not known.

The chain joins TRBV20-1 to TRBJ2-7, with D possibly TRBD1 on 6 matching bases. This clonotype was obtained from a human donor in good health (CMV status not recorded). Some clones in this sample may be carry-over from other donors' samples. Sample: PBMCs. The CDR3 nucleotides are TGCAGTGCTAGAGAAGTGGGGGCCTCCTACGAGCAGTACTTC. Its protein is CSAREVGASYEQYF.